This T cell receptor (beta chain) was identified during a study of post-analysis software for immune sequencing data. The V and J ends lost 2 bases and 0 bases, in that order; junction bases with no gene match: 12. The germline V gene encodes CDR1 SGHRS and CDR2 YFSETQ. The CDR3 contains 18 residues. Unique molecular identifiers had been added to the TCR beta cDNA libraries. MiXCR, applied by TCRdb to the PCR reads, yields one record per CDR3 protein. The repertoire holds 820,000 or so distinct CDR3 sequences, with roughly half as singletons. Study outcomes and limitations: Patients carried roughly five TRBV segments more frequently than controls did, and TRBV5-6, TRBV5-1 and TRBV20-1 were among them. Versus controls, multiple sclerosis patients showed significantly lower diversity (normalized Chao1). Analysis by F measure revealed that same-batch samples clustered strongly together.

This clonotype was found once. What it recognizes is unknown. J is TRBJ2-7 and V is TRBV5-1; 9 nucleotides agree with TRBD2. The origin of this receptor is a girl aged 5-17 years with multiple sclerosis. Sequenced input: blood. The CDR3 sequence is CASSFGARAGGSSYEQYF. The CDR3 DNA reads TGCGCCAGCAGCTTCGGTGCAAGGGCGGGAGGGAGCTCCTACGAGCAGTACTTC.